The 17 T cell receptor beta chains below were found in one sample sequenced in a study of shared clonotypes between healthy human individuals (dated by TCRdb to 2018 to 2021). Libraries were made using the immunoSEQ multiplex PCR assay. Entries here come from immuneACCESS through TCRdb and include only in-frame sequences with V and J called. Some clones fail to appear in such tables; in the studies checked, an unresolved V gene covers under half of the shortfall, and the cause of the remainder is unknown. The sample table records millions of clones; about 92% of these occur just once. The ten largest clones represent more than 0.12% of the sample. Source material: naive CD4+ T cells sorted from blood. Explained via the paper, the cell subset or site label denotes: CD45RA+ positively selected. All receptors derive from a man aged 18 to 35 in good health.

DNA for the CDR3: TGTGCCAGCAATAGAAGGGGGGGCGGGTATGGCTACACCTTC. As protein: CASNRRGGGYGYTF. The chain has TRBV7-2 and TRBJ1-2; D perhaps matches TRBD1 (6 bases). The germline V and J ends were trimmed by 7 bases and 5 bases, with 17 bases remaining between them. This CDR3 region has 14 residues. Germline lookup yields CDR1 SGHTA and CDR2 FQGNSA.

This rearrangement joins TRBV6-5 to TRBJ1-2; D not resolved. The V and J ends lost 0 bases and 8 bases respectively, with 13 bases between them. This CDR3 has 14 residues. The germline V gene has CDR1 MNHEY and CDR2 SVGAGI. The CDR3 spells CASSYSSRTGGYTF. The CDR3 DNA follows: TGTGCCAGCAGTTACTCGAGTCGGACGGGAGGCTACACCTTC.

This chain uses TRBV6-5 with TRBJ1-2; TRBD1 might be the D (5 bases). Trimming took off 8 bases at V and 6 bases at J, with 16 bases between the two ends. The CDR3 contains 13 residues. CDR1 and CDR2 (germline): MNHEY, SVGAGI. The CDR3 protein is CASARDESNGYTF. CDR3 DNA: TGTGCCAGCGCAAGGGACGAATCTAATGGCTACACCTTC.

The chain recombines TRBV6-5 with TRBJ1-2; D may be TRBD1 (6 bases). V shed 5 bases and J shed 4 bases, with 14 bases lying between them. Germline CDR1 is MNHEY and CDR2 is SVGAGI. The CDR3 is 14 residues long. The CDR3 DNA sequence: TGTGCCAGCAGTGGCGACAGGTCATCCTATGGCTACACCTTC. This sequence encodes CASSGDRSSYGYTF.

The chain links TRBV7-6 to TRBJ1-3; TRBD1 agrees at 7 bases. With V trimmed by 6 bases and J by 0 bases, 11 bases remained unmatched. Germline V gene sequence: CDR1 SGHVS, CDR2 FNYEAQ. This CDR3 is 17 amino acids long. CDR3 coding DNA: TGTGCCAGCAGTTCCGGACAGGCTCTGAGCTCTGGAAACACCATATATTTT. Protein sequence: CASSSGQALSSGNTIYF.

The V and J genes are TRBV30 and TRBJ2-5; 9 positions agree with TRBD2. The germline V gene has CDR1 GTSNPN and CDR2 SVGIG (reference sequence). Trimming cost V 0 bases and J 2 bases; bases outside gene matches: 7. This CDR3 is built from 16 residues. The CDR3 reads CAWSVGVAGVQETQYF. The CDR3 DNA reads as TGTGCCTGGAGTGTTGGAGTAGCGGGGGTGCAAGAGACCCAGTACTTC.

The CDR3, as DNA: TGTGCCAGCAGTTATACGGGGGGCTACGAGCAGTACTTC. Translation gives CASSYTGGYEQYF. The J gene is TRBJ2-7, the V gene TRBV6-5; 7 nucleotides line up with TRBD2. The germline CDR1 and CDR2 sequences are MNHEY and SVGAGI. The CDR3 is 13 amino acids. Trimming cost V 3 bases and J 3 bases; bases outside gene matches: 2.

The chain employs TRBV30 and TRBJ2-1; the D call may be TRBD1 or TRBD2 (5 bases each). The germline V and J ends were trimmed by 1 base and 0 bases, with 10 bases remaining between them. Germline V gene lookup returns CDR1 GTSNPN and CDR2 SVGIG (reference sequence). The CDR3 has 15 amino acids. CDR3 DNA: TGTGCCTGGAGTGAGGTTGGGGGCTCCTACAATGAGCAGTTCTTC. Translated: CAWSEVGGSYNEQFF.

This clone appeared a few times. The chain combines TRBV18 with TRBJ1-5; the match to TRBD1 covers 8 bases. The CDR3 extends over 14 amino acids. CDR1 is KGHSH and CDR2 is LQKENI in the germline V gene. Losses at the gene ends were 8 bases for V and 6 bases for J; bases not matched to a gene: 9. The CDR3 here is CASAGQGSAQPQHF. CDR3 bases: TGTGCCAGCGCCGGACAGGGATCGGCTCAGCCCCAGCATTTT.

The rearrangement uses TRBV18 and TRBJ1-3; 9 bases are shared with TRBD1. V gave up 4 bases and J gave up 2 bases; unmatched junction bases: 6. This CDR3 has 16 residues. Germline loops: CDR1 KGHSH, CDR2 LQKENI. CDR3 amino acids: CASSLPQGAAGNTIYF. The CDR3 DNA is TGTGCCAGCTCACTACCACAGGGGGCTGCTGGAAACACCATATATTTT.

This clone was observed once. This chain uses TRBV6-6 with TRBJ1-2; TRBD1 might be the D (6 bases). Germline CDR1 reads MNHNY; CDR2 reads SVGAGI (reference sequence). The length of the CDR3 is 13 residues. Between the trimmed V and J ends, which lost 4 bases and 1 base, there was a span of 7 bases. The CDR3 reads CASSLDSNYGYTF. The CDR3 region has the DNA TGTGCCAGCAGTTTGGACAGTAACTATGGCTACACCTTC.

The V call is TRBV6-6, the J call TRBJ2-7; the D gene is possibly TRBD1 (5 bases). CDR1 and CDR2 (germline): MNHNY, SVGAGI (reference sequence). Trimming took 8 bases from V and 4 from J, leaving 9 bases between them. The CDR3 extends over 11 amino acids. The CDR3 nucleotides read TGTGCCAGCGGCGCAGGGTACGAGCAGTACTTC. This sequence encodes CASGAGYEQYF.

The rearrangement joins TRBV9 to TRBJ1-6; D might be TRBD1 (6 bases). Germline V gives CDR1 SGDLS, CDR2 YYNGEE. V shed 0 bases and J shed 9 bases, with 16 bases lying between them. The length of the CDR3 is 16 residues. The CDR3, as DNA: TGTGCCAGCAGCGTAGGCCCTCCTAGGGGGATTTCACCCCTCCACTTT. It yields the protein CASSVGPPRGISPLHF.

In its sample, this clone was seen once. The chain employs TRBV5-1 and TRBJ2-5, with 8 bases lining up with TRBD2. Germline-derived CDR1 and CDR2 are SGHRS and YFSETQ. The CDR3 extends over 16 amino acids. After removal of 8 bases from V and 5 bases from J, the junction contained 17 bases not matched to a gene. CDR3 in DNA: TGCGCCAGTTCCCCCGGACTAGCTTTCCGCTTGGAGACCCAGTACTTC. Translated, it gives CASSPGLAFRLETQYF. Variable domain in full (rest from reference TRBV5-1 and TRBJ2-5): KAGVTQTPRYLIKTRGQQVTLSCSPISGHRSVSWYQQTPGQGLQFLFEYFSETQRNKGNFPGRFSGRQFSNSRSEMNVSTLELGDSALYLCASSPGLAFRLETQYFGPGTRLLVL.

The V gene is TRBV5-1, the J gene TRBJ2-5, with TRBD1 as a possible D gene (6 bases). The CDR3 sequence is 14 residues long. Germline CDR1 is SGHRS and CDR2 is YFSETQ. Trimming cost V 4 bases and J 4 bases, with 14 bases left between them. The CDR3 protein is CASSPLVGGETQYF. DNA for the CDR3: TGCGCCAGCAGCCCTTTGGTAGGGGGAGAGACCCAGTACTTC.

The count of this clone is one. This chain joins TRBV5-1 and TRBJ2-7; 7 bases are a match to TRBD1. Germline loops: CDR1 SGHRS, CDR2 YFSETQ. V dropped 4 bases and J dropped 4; count of bases not matched to a gene: 11. The CDR3 sequence is 15 residues long. In nucleotides, the CDR3 is TGCGCCAGCAGCATATGGACAGGCTCAAAGTACGAGCAGTACTTC. Encoded protein: CASSIWTGSKYEQYF.

The chain joins TRBV11-3 to TRBJ2-5, with TRBD1 as a possible D gene (6 bases). This CDR3 spans 12 amino acids. Trimming shortened V by 7 bases and J by 13 bases, and 19 bases separated the two germline ends. CDR1 is SGHNT, CDR2 YENEEA, per germline. CDR3 residues: CASIDRGTRSYF. For the CDR3, the DNA is TGTGCCAGCATTGATAGGGGGACACGTTCGTACTTC.